The rows below give T cell receptor beta chains drawn from one sample of a study of T-cell memory formation after mild COVID-19. Each CDR3 protein is one row after TCRdb ran MiXCR on the 5' RACE reads. The sample consists of about 110,000 distinct CDR3 sequences, over 15% of them appearing once. Sequenced sample: PBMCs or a T cell subset sorted from them (not recorded which). The receptors come from a young man who had mild COVID-19 (a few samples of this study predate the infection). Cell type and time point are not known. The CDR3 runs from the conserved cysteine through the conserved F or W. The D gene is left open where the match is weak. The size field is filled for only some rows; it gives once, few, many or a size class.

TRBJ2-3 | TRBD2 | TRBV5-1 | few | 14 | TGCGCCAGCAGCCCCGGGACTAGCAGAGATACGCAGTATTTT | CASSPGTSRDTQYF
TRBJ1-5 | NA | TRBV6-5 | once | 16 | TGTGCCAGCAGCCCCGGGGACGCACAGGGAAATCAGCCCCAGCATTTT | CASSPGDAQGNQPQHF
TRBJ2-2 | NA | TRBV4-1 | NA | 16 | TGCGCCAGCAGCCGAACCGGGACAACGATCACCGGGGAGCTGTTTTTT | CASSRTGTTITGELFF
TRBJ2-1 | NA | TRBV7-9 | few | 15 | TGTGCCAGCATCGTGGCGGGCTCTTCCTACAATGAGCAGTTCTTC | CASIVAGSSYNEQFF
TRBJ1-5 | TRBD1 | TRBV7-8 | NA | 15 | TGTGCCAGCAGCTTAGAAGGGGGCCCGAATCAGCCCCAGCATTTT | CASSLEGGPNQPQHF
TRBJ2-1 | TRBD1 | TRBV4-2 | few | 15 | TGTGCCAGCAGCGTTAGGACAGGCCCACACGATGAGCAGTTCTTC | CASSVRTGPHDEQFF
TRBJ2-1 | NA | TRBV7-9 | few | 12 | TGTGCCGGGCTAGGTTGGGTGAGTGAGCAGTTCTTC | CAGLGWVSEQFF
TRBJ2-1 | TRBD2 | TRBV28 | many | 15 | TGTGCCAGCATTTCACTGAGCGGGGGGAACAATGAGCAGTTCTTC | CASISLSGGNNEQFF
TRBJ2-6 | NA | TRBV7-2 | few | 13 | TGTGCCAGCAGCTTAACTGGGGCCAACGTCCTGACTTTC | CASSLTGANVLTF
TRBJ1-1 | NA | TRBV5-5 | NA | 17 | TGTGCCAGCAGCTTTGGTTCGACAGCGGAGACCTACACTGAAGCTTTCTTT | CASSFGSTAETYTEAFF
TRBJ1-2 | NA | TRBV20-1 | NA | 12 | TGCAGTGCTATTCCAGCCAACTATGGCTACACCTTC | CSAIPANYGYTF